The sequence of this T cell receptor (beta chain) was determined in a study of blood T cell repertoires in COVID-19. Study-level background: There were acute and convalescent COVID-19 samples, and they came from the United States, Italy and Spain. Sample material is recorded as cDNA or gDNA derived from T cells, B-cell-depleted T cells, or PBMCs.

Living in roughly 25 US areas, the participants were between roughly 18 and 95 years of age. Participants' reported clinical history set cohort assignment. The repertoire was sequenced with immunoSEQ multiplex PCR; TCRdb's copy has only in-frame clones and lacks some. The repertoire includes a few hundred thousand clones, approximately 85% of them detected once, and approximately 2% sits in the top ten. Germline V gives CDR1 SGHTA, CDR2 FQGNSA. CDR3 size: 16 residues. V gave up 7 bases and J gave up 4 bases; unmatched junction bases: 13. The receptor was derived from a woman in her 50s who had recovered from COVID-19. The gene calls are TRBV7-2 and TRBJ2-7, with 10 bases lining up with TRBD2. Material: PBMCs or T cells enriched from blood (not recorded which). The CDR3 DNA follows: TGTGCCAGCACTAAGAGTTCTGGGACTAGCGTTTACGAGCAGTACTTC. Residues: CASTKSSGTSVYEQYF.